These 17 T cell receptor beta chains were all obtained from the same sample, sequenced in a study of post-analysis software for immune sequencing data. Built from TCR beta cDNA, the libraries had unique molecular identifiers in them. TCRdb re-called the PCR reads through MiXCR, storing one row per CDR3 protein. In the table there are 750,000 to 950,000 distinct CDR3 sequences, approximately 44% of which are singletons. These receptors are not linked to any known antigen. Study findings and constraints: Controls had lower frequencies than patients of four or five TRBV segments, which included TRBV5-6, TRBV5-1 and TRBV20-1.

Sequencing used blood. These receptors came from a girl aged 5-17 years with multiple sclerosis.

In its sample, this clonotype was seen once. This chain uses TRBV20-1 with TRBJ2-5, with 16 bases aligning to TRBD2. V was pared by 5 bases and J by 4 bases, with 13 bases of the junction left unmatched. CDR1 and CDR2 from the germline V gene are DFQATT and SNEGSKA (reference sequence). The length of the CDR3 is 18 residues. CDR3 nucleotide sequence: TGCAGTGCTCGACGCCCGGGACTAGCGGGAGGGCCAGGAGAGACCCAGTACTTC. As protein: CSARRPGLAGGPGETQYF.

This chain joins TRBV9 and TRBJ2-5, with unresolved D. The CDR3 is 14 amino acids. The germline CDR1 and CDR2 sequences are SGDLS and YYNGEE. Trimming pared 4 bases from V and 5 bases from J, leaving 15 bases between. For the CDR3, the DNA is TGTGCCAGCAGCCGTAGTGGAACTCGGGAGACCCAGTACTTC. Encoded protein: CASSRSGTRETQYF.

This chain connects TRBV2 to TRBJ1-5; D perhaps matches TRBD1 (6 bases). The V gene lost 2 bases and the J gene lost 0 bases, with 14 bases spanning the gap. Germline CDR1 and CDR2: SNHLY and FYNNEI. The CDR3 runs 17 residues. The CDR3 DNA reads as TGTGCCAGCAGTGAAAGGGGGGTCGGGGTTAGCAATCAGCCCCAGCATTTT. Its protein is CASSERGVGVSNQPQHF.

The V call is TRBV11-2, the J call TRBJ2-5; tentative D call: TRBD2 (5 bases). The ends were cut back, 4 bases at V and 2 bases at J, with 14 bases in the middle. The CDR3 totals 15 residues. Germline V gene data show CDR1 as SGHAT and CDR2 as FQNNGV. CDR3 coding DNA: TGTGCCAGCAGCTCTGCGAGGGTTTCGCAAGAGACCCAGTACTTC. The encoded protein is CASSSARVSQETQYF.

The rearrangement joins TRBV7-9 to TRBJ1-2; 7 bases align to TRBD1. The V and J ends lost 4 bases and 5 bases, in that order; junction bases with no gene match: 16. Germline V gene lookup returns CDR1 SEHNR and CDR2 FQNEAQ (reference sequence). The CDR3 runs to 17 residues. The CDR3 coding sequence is TGTGCCAGCAGCTCCTTTAGGGACAGCCAAACGGGGTATGGCTACACCTTC. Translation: CASSSFRDSQTGYGYTF.

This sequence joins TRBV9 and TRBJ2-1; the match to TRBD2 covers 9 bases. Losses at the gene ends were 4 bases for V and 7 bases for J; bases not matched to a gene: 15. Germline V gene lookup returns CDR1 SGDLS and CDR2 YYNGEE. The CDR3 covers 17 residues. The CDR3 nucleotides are TGTGCCAGCAGCCCGCTACCACCAGCGGGAGGCATAAATGAGCAGTTCTTC. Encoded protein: CASSPLPPAGGINEQFF.

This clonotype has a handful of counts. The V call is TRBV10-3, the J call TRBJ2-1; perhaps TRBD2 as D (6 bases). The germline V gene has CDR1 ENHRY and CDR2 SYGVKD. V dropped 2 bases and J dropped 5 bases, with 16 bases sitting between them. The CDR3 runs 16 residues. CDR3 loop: CAISELGGSVHNEQFF. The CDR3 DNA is TGTGCCATCAGTGAGCTGGGGGGAAGTGTTCACAATGAGCAGTTCTTC.

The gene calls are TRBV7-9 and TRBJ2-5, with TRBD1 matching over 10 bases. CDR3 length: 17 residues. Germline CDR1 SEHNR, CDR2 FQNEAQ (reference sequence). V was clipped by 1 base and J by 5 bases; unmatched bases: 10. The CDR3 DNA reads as TGTGCCAGCAGCTTAGACCCCGGACAGGGGGTGAGGGAGACCCAGTACTTC. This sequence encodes CASSLDPGQGVRETQYF. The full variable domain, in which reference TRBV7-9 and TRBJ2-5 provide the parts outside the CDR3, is DTGVSQNPRHKITKRGQNVTFRCDPISEHNRLYWYRQTLGQGPEFLTYFQNEAQLEKSRLLSDRFSAERPKGSFSTLEIQRTEQGDSAMYLCASSLDPGQGVRETQYFGPGTRLLVL.

CDR3 region: CASSVGTSTYNEQFF. The CDR3 coding sequence is TGTGCCAGCAGCGTAGGGACTAGCACTTACAATGAGCAGTTCTTC. The chain couples TRBV9 to TRBJ2-1, with TRBD2 matching over 8 bases. J gave up 4 bases and V 0 bases, and 3 bases lay outside the gene matches. The V gene's germline CDR1 is SGDLS and CDR2 YYNGEE. This CDR3 has 15 amino acids. The full variable domain, rest sourced from reference TRBV9 and TRBJ2-1, is DSGVTQTPKHLITATGQRVTLRCSPRSGDLSVYWYQQSLDQGLQFLIQYYNGEERAKGNILERFSAQQFPDLHSELNLSSLELGDSALYFCASSVGTSTYNEQFFGPGTRLTVL.

The CDR3 here is CASSVAPGAGTEAFF. For the CDR3, the DNA is TGTGCCAGCAGCGTAGCTCCGGGGGCGGGCACTGAAGCTTTCTTT. The chain combines TRBV9 with TRBJ1-1; D may be TRBD1 (6 bases). The CDR3 is 15 residues long. Germline V gives CDR1 SGDLS, CDR2 YYNGEE. The V end lost 0 bases, the J end lost 4 bases, and 13 bases lay between the germline ends. The whole variable domain, remainder taken from reference TRBV9 and TRBJ1-1, is DSGVTQTPKHLITATGQRVTLRCSPRSGDLSVYWYQQSLDQGLQFLIQYYNGEERAKGNILERFSAQQFPDLHSELNLSSLELGDSALYFCASSVAPGAGTEAFFGQGTRLTVV.

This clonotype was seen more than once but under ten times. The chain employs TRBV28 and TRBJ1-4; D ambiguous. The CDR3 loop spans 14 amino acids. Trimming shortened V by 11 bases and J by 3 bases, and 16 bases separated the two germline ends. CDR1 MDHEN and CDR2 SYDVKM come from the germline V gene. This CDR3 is CAGRQGNANEKLFF. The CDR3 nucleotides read TGTGCCGGAAGACAAGGGAATGCTAATGAAAAACTGTTTTTT.

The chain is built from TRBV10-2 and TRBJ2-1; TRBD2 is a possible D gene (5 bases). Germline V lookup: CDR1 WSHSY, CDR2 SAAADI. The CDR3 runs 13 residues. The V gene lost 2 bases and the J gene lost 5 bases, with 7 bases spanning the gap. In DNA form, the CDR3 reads TGCGCCAGCAGTGAGCAGCGGAACAATGAGCAGTTCTTC. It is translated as CASSEQRNNEQFF.

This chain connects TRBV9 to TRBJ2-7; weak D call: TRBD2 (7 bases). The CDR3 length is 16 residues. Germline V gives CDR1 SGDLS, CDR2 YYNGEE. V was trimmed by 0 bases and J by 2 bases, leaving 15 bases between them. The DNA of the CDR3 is TGTGCCAGCAGCGTAGCACAGGGAGGGCCCCCCTACGAGCAGTACTTC. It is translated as CASSVAQGGPPYEQYF. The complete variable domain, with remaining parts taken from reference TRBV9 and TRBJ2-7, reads DSGVTQTPKHLITATGQRVTLRCSPRSGDLSVYWYQQSLDQGLQFLIQYYNGEERAKGNILERFSAQQFPDLHSELNLSSLELGDSALYFCASSVAQGGPPYEQYFGPGTRLTVT.

CDR3 amino acids: CASSHTAYEQYF. CDR3 coding DNA: TGTGCCAGCAGTCACACAGCCTACGAGCAGTACTTC. V is TRBV27 and J is TRBJ2-7; D unclear. Germline lookup yields CDR1 MNHEY and CDR2 SMNVEV (reference sequence). V shed 5 bases and J shed 2 bases, with 7 bases lying between them. The CDR3 consists of 12 residues.

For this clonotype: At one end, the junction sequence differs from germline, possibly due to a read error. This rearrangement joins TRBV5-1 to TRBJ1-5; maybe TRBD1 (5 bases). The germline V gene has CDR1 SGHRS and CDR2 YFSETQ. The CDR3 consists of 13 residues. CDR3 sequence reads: CASRLGVDQPQHF. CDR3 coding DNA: TGCGCCAGCAGGTTGGGGGTGGATCAGCCCCAGCATTTT. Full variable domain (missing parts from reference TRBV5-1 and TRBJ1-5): KAGVTQTPRYLIKTRGQQVTLSCSPISGHRSVSWYQQTPGQGLQFLFEYFSETQRNKGNFPGRFSGRQFSNSRSEMNVSTLELGDSALYLCASRLGVDQPQHFGDGTRLSIL.

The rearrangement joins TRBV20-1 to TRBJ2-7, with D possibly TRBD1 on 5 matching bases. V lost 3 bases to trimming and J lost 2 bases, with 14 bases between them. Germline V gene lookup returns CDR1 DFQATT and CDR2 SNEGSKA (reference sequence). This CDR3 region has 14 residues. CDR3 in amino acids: CSASPPHRTYEQYF. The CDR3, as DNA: TGCAGTGCTAGTCCCCCCCACAGGACCTACGAGCAGTACTTC.

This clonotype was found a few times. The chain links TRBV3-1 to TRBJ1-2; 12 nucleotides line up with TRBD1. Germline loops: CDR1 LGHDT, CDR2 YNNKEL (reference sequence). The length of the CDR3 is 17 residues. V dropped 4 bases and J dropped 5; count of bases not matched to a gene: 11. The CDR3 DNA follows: TGTGCCAGCAGCCGTGGGACAGGGGGCGCTCAGGTGTATGGCTACACCTTC. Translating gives CASSRGTGGAQVYGYTF.